These T cell receptor beta chains were read from a single sample in a study of shared T cell receptors in the human thymus. Generated by immunoSEQ multiplex PCR, the TCRdb table keeps only in-frame clones and is missing some. The sample records under 450,000 clones, roughly 94% being singletons. The source material was thymocytes. The receptor source for this set is a human donor. Each CDR3 is given with its conserved first and last residue. D genes are given only for firm matches. Expanded clones are given a class, and other clones once, few, many or no size at all.

v_call	d_call	j_call	clone_size	cdr3_aa
TRBV5-4	-	TRBJ2-7	-	CASSLRKTYEQYF
TRBV7-6	-	TRBJ2-7	-	CASSLGGGSSYEQYF
TRBV4-3	-	TRBJ2-2	-	CASSQVPGDTGELFF
TRBV7-6	-	TRBJ1-1	-	CASSLAGMHHRQGTEAFF
TRBV4-3	TRBD1	TRBJ1-1	-	CASSQVTGEVCDTEAFF
TRBV4-1	TRBD2	TRBJ2-1	-	CASSQVVVAGGPRDYNEQFF
TRBV19	TRBD1	TRBJ1-3	-	CASSSTGTGTGNTIYF
TRBV27	-	TRBJ2-1	-	CASSSGPHNEQFF
TRBV28	TRBD2	TRBJ2-5	-	CASSLAGLGSGQETQYF
TRBV27	TRBD1	TRBJ2-4	-	CASRGTGPKGSLAKNIQYF
TRBV7-9	-	TRBJ2-1	-	CASSRDLPPSYNEQFF
TRBV6-5	TRBD2	TRBJ2-7	once	CASSYSGGWYEQYF
TRBV19	-	TRBJ1-2	-	CASSSAGQDGYTF
TRBV5-4	-	TRBJ2-4	-	CASSLDDAAKNIQYF
TRBV7-9	TRBD2	TRBJ2-1	once	CASRTPPGLAEKSNNEQFF
TRBV4-1	TRBD2	TRBJ2-3	-	CASSHGIAGTRTDTQYF
TRBV7-9	-	TRBJ1-2	-	CASSFWAHRDF
TRBV6-1	-	TRBJ2-5	-	CASIHLGWEPQYF
TRBV7-6	-	TRBJ1-4	-	CASSLAQDLNIGTEKLFF
TRBV5-1	-	TRBJ2-1	-	CASSLAELLVVHRSSYNEQFF
TRBV28	-	TRBJ2-1	-	CASSSGLAYNEQFF
TRBV6-4	-	TRBJ2-1	-	CASSDLGEQFF
TRBV27	TRBD1	TRBJ1-2	once	CASSLGTGRIPNYGYTF
TRBV9	TRBD1	TRBJ2-3	-	CASSLAVPLGQGKADTQYF
TRBV25-1	TRBD1	TRBJ2-1	-	CATQDRGREQFF
TRBV12-5	TRBD2	TRBJ2-5	-	CASGPSLAGEGQETQYF
TRBV4-2	TRBD1	TRBJ2-2	-	CASSHRSQGARETGELFF
TRBV28	-	TRBJ2-5	-	CASSLKETQYF
TRBV10-1	-	TRBJ2-1	-	CASALDPNYNEQFF
TRBV28	-	TRBJ1-2	-	CASSLQGPPRYGYTF
TRBV21-1	-	TRBJ2-3	-	CASSNEREYSTDTQYF
TRBV14	TRBD1	TRBJ1-6	-	CASTGTENSPLHF
TRBV2	TRBD1	TRBJ1-1	-	CASSIRDRATTEAFF
TRBV5-3	TRBD2	TRBJ2-3	-	CARSLRGSGSSTDTQYF
TRBV5-4	TRBD1	TRBJ2-5	-	CASSPPGQQETQYF
TRBV4-2	-	TRBJ2-7	-	CASSQPTRLGVQGYEQYF
TRBV7-3	TRBD2	TRBJ2-1	-	CASSLLAGRKTEQFF
TRBV27	-	TRBJ2-7	-	CASSSTYEQYF
TRBV5-6	TRBD1	TRBJ1-2	-	CASSLRTGPGYTF
TRBV28	-	TRBJ2-7	-	CASSTLSRSYEQYF
TRBV5-1	TRBD2	TRBJ2-7	-	CASSTHPGTSERSSYEQYF
TRBV29-1	TRBD2	TRBJ2-1	-	CSVGRESTYNEQFF
TRBV18	-	TRBJ2-3	-	CASSLLTSGTLTDTQYF